This T cell receptor (beta chain) was obtained from a study of OX40 agonist ivuxolimab in advanced cancers. This clone has more than one count but fewer than ten. The method was immunoSEQ multiplex PCR; TCRdb's version includes in-frame clones alone and lacks a portion of them. The sample holds more than 25,000 clones; roughly 90% are singletons and the top ten take roughly 29%. CDR1 is SGHAT and CDR2 is FQNNGV in the germline V gene. CDR3 size: 15 residues. The junction had 8 bases not matched to a gene; V was cut back by 2 bases and J by 10 bases. The material was CD4+ or CD8+ T cells sorted from blood, obtained in a trial of the OX40 agonist ivuxolimab. The TCR originated in an adult with an advanced solid tumor such as melanoma, head and neck, liver or kidney cancer. The rearrangement links TRBV11-2 to TRBJ2-1, with TRBD2 matching 10 bases. The CDR3 DNA is TGTGCCAGCAGCTTAAGGTCTAGCGGGAGTAACGAGCAGTTCTTC. This translates into CASSLRSSGSNEQFF.